These 6 T cell receptor beta chains were all obtained from the same sample, sequenced in a study of blood T cell repertoires in COVID-19. Here immunoSEQ multiplex PCR was the method, and the copy in TCRdb shows in-frame clones only, minus some. The sample has 26,000 or so clones, about 92% seen once. Sequencing was done on a sample of peripheral blood. These receptors were collected from a human donor in a cohort sampled during active COVID-19.

This clone was observed once. This chain joins TRBV5-6 and TRBJ2-3, with TRBD2 identical over 9 bases. Germline CDR1 and CDR2: SGHDT and YYEEEE. The CDR3 has 16 amino acids. V shed 0 bases, J shed 6 bases, and the junction held 8 bases outside the gene matches. The chain's CDR3 is CASSLDTSGLGDTQYF. CDR3 in DNA: TGTGCCAGCAGCTTGGACACTAGCGGGCTGGGGGATACGCAGTATTTT.

This clone was detected only a few times. The V and J genes are TRBV7-9 and TRBJ2-5, with 10 bases matching TRBD1. The CDR3 totals 18 residues. After removal of 1 base from V and 5 bases from J, the junction contained 13 bases not matched to a gene. CDR1 and CDR2 from the germline V gene are SEHNR and FQNEAQ (reference sequence). For the CDR3, the DNA is TGTGCCAGCAGCTTAGGACGAATACGGACAGGGGGACGGGAGACCCAGTACTTC. The encoded protein is CASSLGRIRTGGRETQYF.

The chain is built from TRBV4-1 and TRBJ1-1; 7 bases are shared with TRBD1. V lost 7 bases, J lost 3 bases, and 17 bases stayed unmatched. Germline CDR1 MGHRA, CDR2 YSYEKL. The CDR3 loop spans 17 amino acids. This CDR3 reads CASTPSPASGGYTEAFF. The CDR3 DNA reads as TGCGCCAGCACCCCCAGTCCTGCATCAGGGGGATACACTGAAGCTTTCTTT.

The CDR3 region has the DNA TGCAGCGTAAGGTGGCGGGAGACCGGGGAGCTGTTTTTT. This gives the protein CSVRWRETGELFF. This rearrangement joins TRBV29-1 to TRBJ2-2; 7 bases line up with TRBD2. The CDR3 loop spans 13 amino acids. V lost 6 bases and J lost 5; bases outside the gene matches: 6. Germline V lookup: CDR1 SQVTM, CDR2 ANQGSEA.

The V gene is TRBV9, the J gene TRBJ2-3, with D uncertain. Germline CDR1 and CDR2: SGDLS and YYNGEE. CDR3 length: 14 amino acids. V was pared by 3 bases and J by 0 bases, with 8 bases between. The CDR3 reads CASSAGPSTDTQYF. CDR3 nucleotides: TGTGCCAGCAGCGCCGGTCCTAGCACAGATACGCAGTATTTT. The variable domain in full, with the rest retrieved from reference TRBV9 and TRBJ2-3, is DSGVTQTPKHLITATGQRVTLRCSPRSGDLSVYWYQQSLDQGLQFLIQYYNGEERAKGNILERFSAQQFPDLHSELNLSSLELGDSALYFCASSAGPSTDTQYFGPGTRLTVL.

The chain links TRBV6-5 to TRBJ1-3; 8 nucleotides line up with TRBD1. CDR3 length: 13 residues. V gave up 5 bases and J gave up 7 bases; unmatched junction bases: 4. CDR1 is MNHEY and CDR2 is SVGAGI in the germline V gene. The CDR3: CASSRDRFNTIYF. The CDR3 DNA is TGTGCCAGCAGTAGGGACAGGTTCAACACCATATATTTT.